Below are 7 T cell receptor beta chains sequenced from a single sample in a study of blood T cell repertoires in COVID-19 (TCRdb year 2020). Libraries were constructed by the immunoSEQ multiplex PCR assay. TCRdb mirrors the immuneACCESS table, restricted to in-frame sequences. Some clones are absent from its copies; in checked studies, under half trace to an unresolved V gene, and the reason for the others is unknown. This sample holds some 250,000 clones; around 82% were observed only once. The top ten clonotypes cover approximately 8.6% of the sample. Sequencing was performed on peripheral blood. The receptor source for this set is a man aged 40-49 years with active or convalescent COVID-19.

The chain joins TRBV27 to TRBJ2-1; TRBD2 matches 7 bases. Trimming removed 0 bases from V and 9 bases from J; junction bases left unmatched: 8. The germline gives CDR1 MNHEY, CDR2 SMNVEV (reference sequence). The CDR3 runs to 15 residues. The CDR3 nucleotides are TGTGCCAGCAGTTTATCCCCCACTAGCGCGGGTGAGCAGTTCTTC. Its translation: CASSLSPTSAGEQFF.

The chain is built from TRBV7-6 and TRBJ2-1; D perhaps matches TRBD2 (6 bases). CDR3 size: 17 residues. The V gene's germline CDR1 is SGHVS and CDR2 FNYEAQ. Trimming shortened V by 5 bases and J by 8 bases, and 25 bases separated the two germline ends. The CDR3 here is CASSRKRRGRRDYEQFF. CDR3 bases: TGTGCCAGCAGCCGCAAGAGGAGGGGCAGGAGAGACTATGAGCAGTTCTTC.

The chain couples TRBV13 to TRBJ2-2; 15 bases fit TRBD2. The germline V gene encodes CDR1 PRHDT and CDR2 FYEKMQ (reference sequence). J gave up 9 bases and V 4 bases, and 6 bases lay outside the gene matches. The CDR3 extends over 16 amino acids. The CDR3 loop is CASSSRTSGGEWELFF. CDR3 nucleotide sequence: TGTGCCAGCAGCTCCCGGACTAGCGGGGGGGAGTGGGAGCTGTTTTTT. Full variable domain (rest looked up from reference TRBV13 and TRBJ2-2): AAGVIQSPRHLIKEKRETATLKCYPIPRHDTVYWYQQGPGQDPQFLISFYEKMQSDKGSIPDRFSAQQFSDYHSELNMSSLELGDSALYFCASSSRTSGGEWELFFGEGSRLTVL.

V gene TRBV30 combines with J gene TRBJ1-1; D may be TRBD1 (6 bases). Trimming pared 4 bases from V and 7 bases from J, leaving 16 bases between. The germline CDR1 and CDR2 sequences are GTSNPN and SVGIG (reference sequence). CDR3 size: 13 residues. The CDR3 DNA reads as TGTGCCTGGAACCCCGACAGGAGACTTGAAGCTTTCTTT. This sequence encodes CAWNPDRRLEAFF.

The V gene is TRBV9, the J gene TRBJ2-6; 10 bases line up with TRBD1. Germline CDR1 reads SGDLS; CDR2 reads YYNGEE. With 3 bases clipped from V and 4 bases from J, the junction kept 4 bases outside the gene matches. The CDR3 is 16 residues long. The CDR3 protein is CASSAGTGAGANVLTF. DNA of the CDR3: TGTGCCAGCAGCGCTGGGACAGGGGCCGGGGCCAACGTCCTGACTTTC.

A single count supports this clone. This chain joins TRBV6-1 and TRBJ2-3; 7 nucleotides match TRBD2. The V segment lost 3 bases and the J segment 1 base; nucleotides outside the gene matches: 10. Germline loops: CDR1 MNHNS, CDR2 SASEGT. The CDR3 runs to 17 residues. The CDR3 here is CASSDKVAGGGTDTQYF. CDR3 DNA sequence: TGTGCCAGCAGTGATAAGGTAGCGGGCGGGGGCACAGATACGCAGTATTTT.

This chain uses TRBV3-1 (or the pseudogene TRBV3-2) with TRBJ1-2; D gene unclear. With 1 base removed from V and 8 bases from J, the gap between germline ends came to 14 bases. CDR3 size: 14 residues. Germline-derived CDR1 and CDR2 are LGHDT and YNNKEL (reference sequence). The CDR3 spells CASSQAGFASGYTF. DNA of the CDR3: TGTGCCAGCAGCCAAGCAGGTTTCGCCAGCGGCTACACCTTC.